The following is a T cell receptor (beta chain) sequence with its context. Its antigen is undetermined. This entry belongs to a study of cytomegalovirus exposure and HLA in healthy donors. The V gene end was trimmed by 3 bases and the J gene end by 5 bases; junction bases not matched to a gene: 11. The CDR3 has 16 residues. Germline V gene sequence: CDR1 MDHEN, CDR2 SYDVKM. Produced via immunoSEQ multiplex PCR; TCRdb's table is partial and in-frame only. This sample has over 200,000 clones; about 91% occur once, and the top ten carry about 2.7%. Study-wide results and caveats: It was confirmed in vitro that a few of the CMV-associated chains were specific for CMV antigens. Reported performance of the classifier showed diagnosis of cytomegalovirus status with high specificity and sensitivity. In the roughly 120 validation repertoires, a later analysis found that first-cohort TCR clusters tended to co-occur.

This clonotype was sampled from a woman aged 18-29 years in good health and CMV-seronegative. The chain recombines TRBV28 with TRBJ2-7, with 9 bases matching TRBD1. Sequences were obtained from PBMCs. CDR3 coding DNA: TGTGCCAGCAGTTTTAGGACGACCGGGACAGGGAACGAGCAGTACTTC. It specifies CASSFRTTGTGNEQYF.